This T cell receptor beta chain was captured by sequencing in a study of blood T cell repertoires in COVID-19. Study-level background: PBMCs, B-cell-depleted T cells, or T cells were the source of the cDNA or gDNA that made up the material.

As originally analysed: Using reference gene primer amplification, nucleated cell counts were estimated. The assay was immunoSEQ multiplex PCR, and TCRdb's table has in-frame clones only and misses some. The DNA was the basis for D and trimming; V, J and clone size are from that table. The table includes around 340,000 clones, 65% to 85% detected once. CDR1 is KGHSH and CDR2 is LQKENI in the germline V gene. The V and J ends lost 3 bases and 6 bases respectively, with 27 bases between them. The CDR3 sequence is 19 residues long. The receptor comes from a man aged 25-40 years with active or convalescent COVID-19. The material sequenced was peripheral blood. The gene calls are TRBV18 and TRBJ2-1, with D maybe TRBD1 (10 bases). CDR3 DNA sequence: TGTGCCAGCTCACCTTCGACAGGGGGCAATAGCGGGGGTTTCAATGAGCAGTTCTTC. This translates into CASSPSTGGNSGGFNEQFF.